This is a list of T cell receptor beta chains from one sample in a study of blood T cell repertoires in COVID-19. Produced via immunoSEQ multiplex PCR; TCRdb's table is partial and in-frame only. This table holds about 180,000 clones, roughly 87% found once. Sequencing was carried out using PBMCs or T cells enriched from blood (not recorded which). The source is a woman between 50 and 59 years old who had recovered from COVID-19. CDR3s include the opening cysteine and the closing phenylalanine or tryptophan. A D gene is named only where the DNA matches it firmly. Clone size is not always given. Where it is, it says once, few, many or a class for expanded clones.

v_gene: TRBV12-3/TRBV12-4
abundance: .
j_gene: TRBJ1-3
d_gene: .
CDR3aa: CASSLGPRNTIYF
CDR3nt: TGTGCCAGCAGTTTGGGGCCCCGAAACACCATATATTTT

v_gene: TRBV5-4
abundance: .
j_gene: TRBJ1-2
d_gene: TRBD1
CDR3aa: CASSLGTGVYGYTF
CDR3nt: TGTGCCAGCAGCTTGGGGACAGGGGTATATGGCTACACCTTC

v_gene: TRBV5-1
abundance: .
j_gene: TRBJ1-3
d_gene: .
CDR3aa: CASSLGPSTGNTIYF
CDR3nt: TGCGCCAGCAGCCTGGGGCCTTCGACTGGAAACACCATATATTTT

v_gene: TRBV10-3
abundance: once
j_gene: TRBJ2-7
d_gene: TRBD1
CDR3aa: CAISPGQTFYEQYF
CDR3nt: TGTGCCATCAGTCCGGGACAGACCTTCTACGAGCAGTACTTC

v_gene: TRBV11-3
abundance: few
j_gene: TRBJ2-1
d_gene: .
CDR3aa: CASSYALSSYNEQFF
CDR3nt: TGTGCCAGCAGCTACGCACTGAGCTCCTACAATGAGCAGTTCTTC

v_gene: TRBV6-5
abundance: .
j_gene: TRBJ2-5
d_gene: TRBD1
CDR3aa: CASSRGTGVETQYF
CDR3nt: TGTGCCAGCAGTAGGGGGACAGGGGTGGAGACCCAGTACTTC

v_gene: TRBV7-9
abundance: .
j_gene: TRBJ2-5
d_gene: .
CDR3aa: CASSLERRPGTPKETQYF
CDR3nt: TGTGCCAGCAGCTTAGAAAGGCGTCCCGGGACACCCAAAGAGACCCAGTACTTC

v_gene: TRBV7-2
abundance: .
j_gene: TRBJ1-2
d_gene: .
CDR3aa: CASSTQTGGYGYTF
CDR3nt: TGTGCCAGCAGCACACAGACCGGGGGCTATGGCTACACCTTC

v_gene: TRBV14
abundance: few
j_gene: TRBJ2-7
d_gene: .
CDR3aa: CASSQVFRVSYEQYF
CDR3nt: TGTGCCAGCAGCCAAGTTTTCAGGGTTTCCTACGAGCAGTACTTC

v_gene: TRBV19
abundance: once
j_gene: TRBJ1-2
d_gene: .
CDR3aa: CASSIGGGASYGYTF
CDR3nt: TGTGCCAGTAGTATAGGCGGGGGCGCCAGCTATGGCTACACCTTC

v_gene: TRBV10-3
abundance: once
j_gene: TRBJ2-7
d_gene: .
CDR3aa: CAISGTSYEQYF
CDR3nt: TGTGCCATCAGTGGGACATCTTACGAGCAGTACTTC

v_gene: TRBV5-1
abundance: .
j_gene: TRBJ1-1
d_gene: .
CDR3aa: CASSLGTDASRNTEAFF
CDR3nt: TGCGCCAGCAGCTTGGGGACAGATGCAAGCAGGAACACTGAAGCTTTCTTT

v_gene: TRBV28
abundance: few
j_gene: TRBJ1-1
d_gene: .
CDR3aa: CASSLPVMMNTEAFF
CDR3nt: TGTGCCAGCAGTTTACCGGTAATGATGAACACTGAAGCTTTCTTT

v_gene: TRBV6-5
abundance: .
j_gene: TRBJ1-1
d_gene: .
CDR3aa: CASSYSDSENTEAFF
CDR3nt: TGTGCCAGCAGTTACTCTGACAGTGAGAACACTGAAGCTTTCTTT

v_gene: TRBV7-9
abundance: .
j_gene: TRBJ1-5
d_gene: .
CDR3aa: CASSTDSVPHQPQHF
CDR3nt: TGTGCCAGCAGCACCGACAGCGTACCTCATCAGCCCCAGCATTTT

v_gene: TRBV5-1
abundance: .
j_gene: TRBJ2-6
d_gene: .
CDR3aa: CASSLAGASGANVLTF
CDR3nt: TGCGCCAGCAGCTTGGCGGGAGCCTCTGGGGCCAACGTCCTGACTTTC

v_gene: TRBV15
abundance: .
j_gene: TRBJ2-2
d_gene: TRBD1
CDR3aa: CATSSYTGQGGRKELFF
CDR3nt: TGTGCCACCAGCAGCTACACGGGACAGGGAGGTCGTAAGGAGCTGTTTTTT

v_gene: TRBV14
abundance: .
j_gene: TRBJ2-5
d_gene: TRBD2
CDR3aa: CASGNREGRWETQYF
CDR3nt: TGTGCCAGCGGGAACCGGGAGGGCCGTTGGGAGACCCAGTACTTC

v_gene: TRBV6-5
abundance: .
j_gene: TRBJ2-7
d_gene: TRBD2
CDR3aa: CASRGLAGNEQYF
CDR3nt: TGTGCCAGCCGAGGACTAGCGGGAAACGAGCAGTACTTC

v_gene: TRBV10-3
abundance: .
j_gene: TRBJ2-7
d_gene: .
CDR3aa: CAISRTTSTYEQYF
CDR3nt: TGTGCCATCAGCCGGACCACTAGCACCTACGAGCAGTACTTC

v_gene: TRBV2
abundance: .
j_gene: TRBJ1-1
d_gene: TRBD1
CDR3aa: CASSGDRGVNTEAFF
CDR3nt: TGTGCCAGCAGTGGGGACAGGGGGGTTAACACTGAAGCTTTCTTT

v_gene: TRBV27
abundance: .
j_gene: TRBJ2-1
d_gene: .
CDR3aa: CASGLVASYNEQFF
CDR3nt: TGTGCCAGCGGTCTAGTGGCGTCCTACAATGAGCAGTTCTTC

v_gene: TRBV2
abundance: .
j_gene: TRBJ1-2
d_gene: TRBD1
CDR3aa: CASSEGTGQVYGYTF
CDR3nt: TGTGCCAGCAGTGAAGGGACAGGGCAGGTCTATGGCTACACCTTC

v_gene: TRBV7-8
abundance: .
j_gene: TRBJ2-5
d_gene: TRBD1
CDR3aa: CASSPIGQAPETQYF
CDR3nt: TGTGCCAGCAGCCCAATCGGACAGGCCCCAGAGACCCAGTACTTC

v_gene: TRBV19
abundance: .
j_gene: TRBJ2-7
d_gene: .
CDR3aa: CASSIGGPSYEQYF
CDR3nt: TGTGCCAGTAGTATAGGAGGGCCTTCCTACGAGCAGTACTTC

v_gene: TRBV18
abundance: .
j_gene: TRBJ1-3
d_gene: .
CDR3aa: CASSPAVGAQLSSGNTIYF
CDR3nt: TGTGCCAGCTCACCCGCCGTGGGGGCCCAACTAAGCTCTGGAAACACCATATATTTT

v_gene: TRBV7-2
abundance: .
j_gene: TRBJ2-2
d_gene: TRBD1
CDR3aa: CASSPGQGYTGELFF
CDR3nt: TGTGCCAGCAGCCCGGGACAGGGCTACACCGGGGAGCTGTTTTTT

v_gene: TRBV11-2
abundance: .
j_gene: TRBJ2-5
d_gene: TRBD2
CDR3aa: CASSLGGLAGGRRETQYF
CDR3nt: TGTGCCAGCAGCCTAGGCGGACTAGCGGGAGGGCGGAGAGAGACCCAGTACTTC

v_gene: TRBV5-1
abundance: .
j_gene: TRBJ2-5
d_gene: TRBD2
CDR3aa: CASSAGGDPIGETQYF
CDR3nt: TGCGCCAGCAGCGCTGGGGGGGACCCGATAGGGGAGACCCAGTACTTC

v_gene: TRBV10-1
abundance: .
j_gene: TRBJ2-7
d_gene: .
CDR3aa: CALGGQGVSYEQYF
CDR3nt: TGCGCGTTAGGGGGGCAGGGGGTATCCTACGAGCAGTACTTC

v_gene: TRBV9
abundance: .
j_gene: TRBJ1-2
d_gene: TRBD1
CDR3aa: CASSSFGQGDYGYTF
CDR3nt: TGTGCCAGCAGCTCCTTCGGACAGGGTGACTATGGCTACACCTTC

v_gene: TRBV27
abundance: .
j_gene: TRBJ2-3
d_gene: .
CDR3aa: CASSLRGSPRYTQYF
CDR3nt: TGTGCCAGCAGTTTACGGGGGAGTCCCCGGTATACGCAGTATTTT

v_gene: TRBV6-5
abundance: .
j_gene: TRBJ1-1
d_gene: .
CDR3aa: CASTRLGTENTEAFF
CDR3nt: TGTGCCAGCACCCGTTTAGGGACTGAGAACACTGAAGCTTTCTTT

v_gene: TRBV9
abundance: .
j_gene: TRBJ1-2
d_gene: .
CDR3aa: CASSESRVSGYTF
CDR3nt: TGTGCCAGCAGCGAATCGAGGGTTTCTGGCTACACCTTC

v_gene: TRBV5-1
abundance: .
j_gene: TRBJ2-3
d_gene: .
CDR3aa: CASSPPTDTQYF
CDR3nt: TGCGCCAGCAGCCCCCCAACAGATACGCAGTATTTT

v_gene: TRBV5-1
abundance: .
j_gene: TRBJ1-2
d_gene: TRBD1
CDR3aa: CASSFFSGQAGGYTF
CDR3nt: TGCGCCAGCAGCTTCTTCTCCGGACAGGCGGGTGGCTACACCTTC

v_gene: TRBV2
abundance: few
j_gene: TRBJ2-2
d_gene: .
CDR3aa: CASVRQNTGELFF
CDR3nt: TGTGCCAGTGTTAGACAGAACACCGGGGAGCTGTTTTTT

v_gene: TRBV28
abundance: .
j_gene: TRBJ1-5
d_gene: .
CDR3aa: CASTSLSMGAPAYQPQHF
CDR3nt: TGTGCCAGCACCTCTTTGAGCATGGGGGCGCCGGCATATCAGCCCCAGCATTTT

v_gene: TRBV6-4
abundance: .
j_gene: TRBJ2-5
d_gene: .
CDR3aa: CASSPDAGETQYF
CDR3nt: TGTGCCAGCAGCCCGGATGCGGGGGAGACCCAGTACTTC

v_gene: TRBV28
abundance: .
j_gene: TRBJ2-7
d_gene: TRBD1
CDR3aa: CASFRQGAYEQYF
CDR3nt: TGTGCCAGCTTTAGGCAGGGGGCTTACGAGCAGTACTTC

v_gene: TRBV7-2
abundance: .
j_gene: TRBJ2-2
d_gene: .
CDR3aa: CASSSGGGVAGELFF
CDR3nt: TGTGCCAGCAGCAGCGGTGGAGGGGTGGCCGGGGAGCTGTTTTTT

v_gene: TRBV27
abundance: few
j_gene: TRBJ2-2
d_gene: TRBD1
CDR3aa: CASSPGDRETGELFF
CDR3nt: TGTGCCAGCAGTCCCGGGGACAGAGAAACCGGGGAGCTGTTTTTT

v_gene: TRBV6-5
abundance: once
j_gene: TRBJ2-2
d_gene: TRBD2
CDR3aa: CASSTSGSTGELFF
CDR3nt: TGTGCCAGCAGTACGAGCGGGAGCACCGGGGAGCTGTTTTTT

v_gene: TRBV23-1
abundance: .
j_gene: TRBJ2-2
d_gene: TRBD2
CDR3aa: CASTTSTSAGELFF
CDR3nt: TGCGCCAGCACTACCTCGACTAGCGCCGGGGAGCTGTTTTTT

v_gene: TRBV5-4
abundance: .
j_gene: TRBJ1-6
d_gene: TRBD1
CDR3aa: CASGQDRGVVSPLHF
CDR3nt: TGTGCCAGCGGACAAGACAGGGGAGTAGTTTCACCCCTCCACTTT

v_gene: TRBV28
abundance: .
j_gene: TRBJ2-7
d_gene: .
CDR3aa: CASSLRQGSYEQYF
CDR3nt: TGTGCCAGCAGTTTAAGGCAGGGGTCCTACGAGCAGTACTTC

v_gene: TRBV5-6
abundance: .
j_gene: TRBJ1-3
d_gene: TRBD1
CDR3aa: CASSPRTGAGNTIYF
CDR3nt: TGTGCCAGCAGCCCGAGGACAGGGGCTGGAAACACCATATATTTT

v_gene: TRBV28
abundance: .
j_gene: TRBJ2-1
d_gene: .
CDR3aa: CASSFHRDNDEQFF
CDR3nt: TGTGCCAGCAGTTTCCACCGGGACAATGATGAGCAGTTCTTC

v_gene: TRBV25-1
abundance: .
j_gene: TRBJ2-2
d_gene: .
CDR3aa: CASSETGLNTGELFF
CDR3nt: TGTGCCAGCAGTGAAACCGGACTTAACACCGGGGAGCTGTTTTTT

v_gene: TRBV5-4
abundance: many
j_gene: TRBJ2-7
d_gene: .
CDR3aa: CASSPDGGTSYEQYF
CDR3nt: TGTGCCAGCAGCCCCGATGGGGGGACCTCCTACGAGCAGTACTTC

v_gene: TRBV3-1/TRBV3-2
abundance: .
j_gene: TRBJ2-6
d_gene: TRBD2
CDR3aa: CASSGTSVRAGANVLTF
CDR3nt: TGTGCCAGCAGCGGGACTAGCGTTCGGGCTGGGGCCAACGTCCTGACTTTC

v_gene: TRBV2
abundance: .
j_gene: TRBJ2-1
d_gene: TRBD1
CDR3aa: CASSELGTGVWYNEQFF
CDR3nt: TGTGCCAGCAGTGAACTCGGGACAGGTGTTTGGTACAATGAGCAGTTCTTC

v_gene: TRBV7-6
abundance: once
j_gene: TRBJ1-3
d_gene: .
CDR3aa: CASSESTVLGNTIYF
CDR3nt: TGTGCCAGCAGCGAATCGACTGTGCTAGGAAACACCATATATTTT